These 32 T cell receptor beta chains came from one sample sequenced in a study of T cell responses to AZD1222 COVID-19 vaccine. Method: immunoSEQ multiplex PCR; TCRdb's copy keeps in-frame clones and lacks some. Altogether tens of thousands of clones are present, nearly 90% being singletons, with the ten largest covering approximately 4.1%. The sequencing here drew on peripheral blood, taken on day 0 of AZD1222 vaccination. The receptors come from an adult in good health.

V is TRBV7-9 and J is TRBJ2-3; tentatively, D is TRBD1 or TRBD2 (6 bases each). From germline, CDR1 is SEHNR and CDR2 FQNEAQ (reference sequence). This CDR3 comprises 17 residues. Trimming left V 5 bases short and J 1 base short, with 19 bases between. CDR3 residues: CASSPHSQGGGTDTQYF. The CDR3 DNA follows: TGTGCCAGCAGCCCCCATTCACAGGGAGGAGGCACAGATACGCAGTATTTT.

The genes are TRBV5-1 and TRBJ2-1; TRBD1 matches 7 bases. CDR1 is SGHRS and CDR2 is YFSETQ in the germline V gene. Unmatched junction bases numbered 9, after V lost 2 bases and J lost 1 base. The CDR3 is 17 amino acids. The CDR3 here is CASSFPRTGASYNEQFF. The CDR3 coding sequence is TGCGCCAGCAGCTTCCCCAGGACAGGCGCATCCTACAATGAGCAGTTCTTC.

This clone was observed a handful of times. This rearrangement joins TRBV12-3 or TRBV12-4 to TRBJ1-5, with 7 bases identical to TRBD1. This CDR3 has 13 amino acids. V trimming: 5 bases; J trimming: 3 bases; junction bases outside the gene matches: 1. CDR3 in DNA: TGTGCCAGCAGTGGACAGGCCAATCAGCCCCAGCATTTT. Amino acid sequence: CASSGQANQPQHF.

The chain carries TRBV29-1 and TRBJ1-2, with 7 bases identical to TRBD1. Germline CDR1 reads SQVTM; CDR2 reads ANQGSEA. The CDR3 sequence is 15 residues long. V was clipped by 6 bases and J by 4 bases; unmatched bases: 14. CDR3 nucleotides: TGCAGCGTGCGTAAATCCGGGACAGCAGTCTATGGCTACACCTTC. It translates to CSVRKSGTAVYGYTF.

This clone was detected only once. The chain is built from TRBV6-5 and TRBJ2-3; no firm D call. The V gene lost 6 bases and the J gene lost 2 bases, with 12 bases spanning the gap. Germline CDR1 is MNHEY and CDR2 is SVGAGI. The CDR3 consists of 14 residues. CDR3 protein: CASSRTYYTDTQYF. The CDR3, as DNA: TGTGCCAGCAGCCGGACCTACTACACAGATACGCAGTATTTT.

The chain is built from TRBV6-5 and TRBJ1-1; possible D gene TRBD1, 6 bases. This CDR3 spans 15 amino acids. Deletions cut 4 bases from V and 4 bases from J, with 16 bases between. Germline CDR1 reads MNHEY; CDR2 reads SVGAGI. CDR3: CASSFRGMWSTEAFF. As DNA, the CDR3 is TGTGCCAGCAGTTTTAGGGGGATGTGGAGCACTGAAGCTTTCTTT.

The V call is TRBV5-6, the J call TRBJ2-3, with TRBD2 identical over 13 bases. The V gene's germline CDR1 is SGHDT and CDR2 YYEEEE. With V trimmed by 4 bases and J by 0 bases, 11 bases remained unmatched. The CDR3 is 19 amino acids. The CDR3 sequence: CASSPRLLAGGFSTDTQYF. The CDR3 DNA is TGTGCCAGCAGCCCCAGGCTACTAGCGGGGGGGTTTAGCACAGATACGCAGTATTTT.

This chain connects TRBV5-1 to TRBJ1-3; D is uncertain. V gave up 4 bases and J gave up 4 bases, with 9 bases separating them. There are 13 residues in the CDR3. The germline gives CDR1 SGHRS, CDR2 YFSETQ. The CDR3 DNA follows: TGCGCCAGCAGCGCCATTGACGGAAACACCATATATTTT. This gives the protein CASSAIDGNTIYF.

The rearrangement links TRBV7-8 to TRBJ2-5; 15 bases match TRBD2. J lost 7 bases, V lost 5 bases, and 8 bases had no gene match. The germline gives CDR1 SGHVS, CDR2 FQNEAQ. The CDR3 covers 16 residues. DNA of the CDR3: TGTGCCAGCAGCCCCAGGACTAGCGGGGGGGCGGGGACCCAGTACTTC. Its translation is CASSPRTSGGAGTQYF. Variable domain in full (rest from reference TRBV7-8 and TRBJ2-5): GAGVSQSPRYKVAKRGQDVALRCDPISGHVSLFWYQQALGQGPEFLTYFQNEAQLDKSGLPSDRFFAERPEGSVSTLKIQRTQQEDSAVYLCASSPRTSGGAGTQYFGPGTRLLVL.

V usage is TRBV6-5 and J usage is TRBJ2-7, with D possibly TRBD2 on 5 matching bases. The CDR3 loop spans 12 amino acids. Germline V gene sequence: CDR1 MNHEY, CDR2 SVGAGI. V gave up 4 bases and J gave up 6 bases, with 10 bases separating them. CDR3 sequence reads: CASSFGLGEQYF. The CDR3 nucleotides are TGTGCCAGCAGTTTCGGACTCGGCGAGCAGTACTTC.

The chain joins TRBV19 to TRBJ1-1; the D is unclear. The CDR3 has 15 amino acids. Germline V CDR1 and CDR2: LNHDA, SQIVND (reference sequence). The V gene lost 6 bases and the J gene lost 0 bases, with 14 bases spanning the gap. CDR3 nucleotide sequence: TGTGCCAGTAGAATGGACGGCCGTATGAACACTGAAGCTTTCTTT. Its translation is CASRMDGRMNTEAFF. The entire variable domain, with the rest obtained from reference TRBV19 and TRBJ1-1, is as follows: DGGITQSPKYLFRKEGQNVTLSCEQNLNHDAMYWYRQDPGQGLRLIYYSQIVNDFQKGDIAEGYSVSREKKESFPLTVTSAQKNPTAFYLCASRMDGRMNTEAFFGQGTRLTVV.

This chain links TRBV12-3 or TRBV12-4 with TRBJ1-1, with 7 bases that match TRBD1. This CDR3 has 13 amino acids. V lost 5 bases and J lost 8; bases outside the gene matches: 8. The CDR3 loop reads CASSPGQSGEAFF. The CDR3 bases are TGTGCCAGCAGTCCGGGACAGTCAGGGGAAGCTTTCTTT.

The V and J genes are TRBV28 and TRBJ1-3; D gene unclear. Trimming took off 5 bases at V and 0 bases at J, with 14 bases between the two ends. CDR1 is MDHEN, CDR2 SYDVKM, per germline. There are 16 residues in the CDR3. CDR3 protein: CASSAHLDGSGNTIYF. The CDR3 DNA is TGTGCCAGCAGTGCTCATCTAGACGGCTCTGGAAACACCATATATTTT.

To note about this clone: Other DNA sequences in the sample encode the same CDR3. The V call is TRBV6-5, the J call TRBJ2-7; 9 positions agree with TRBD1. This CDR3 is built from 15 residues. Trimming removed 2 bases from V and 1 base from J; junction bases left unmatched: 3. The germline V gene has CDR1 MNHEY and CDR2 SVGAGI. For the CDR3, the DNA is TGTGCCAGCAGTTACGGACAGGGGCCATCCTACGAGCAGTACTTC. Amino acids: CASSYGQGPSYEQYF.

J is TRBJ1-2 and V is TRBV3-1 (or the pseudogene TRBV3-2); the D is unclear. V was pared by 0 bases and J by 0 bases, with 5 bases between. Germline V gives CDR1 LGHDT, CDR2 YNNKEL (reference sequence). The CDR3 spans 14 residues. CDR3 residues: CASSQDTTNYGYTF. CDR3 coding DNA: TGTGCCAGCAGCCAAGATACAACTAACTATGGCTACACCTTC.

The count of this clone is one. CDR3 coding DNA: TGCAGTGCTAGTGGACAGAGTACTAACTATGGCTACACCTTC. Translating gives CSASGQSTNYGYTF. This chain joins TRBV20-1 and TRBJ1-2, with D perhaps TRBD1 (6 bases). The CDR3 loop spans 14 amino acids. Germline CDR1 DFQATT, CDR2 SNEGSKA (reference sequence). With 3 bases removed from V and 0 bases from J, the gap between germline ends came to 11 bases.

The chain is built from TRBV5-4 and TRBJ2-2, with TRBD1 matching 9 bases. With V trimmed by 0 bases and J by 6 bases, 9 bases remained unmatched. The CDR3 runs to 17 residues. Germline V CDR1 and CDR2: SGHNT, YYREEE (reference sequence). CDR3 sequence reads: CASSLVTGGGGPGELFF. As DNA, the CDR3 is TGTGCCAGCAGCTTGGTCACAGGGGGCGGTGGACCCGGGGAGCTGTTTTTT.

The chain has TRBV30 and TRBJ1-5; D is unresolved. The V gene lost 0 bases and the J gene lost 4 bases, with 7 bases spanning the gap. The V gene's germline CDR1 is GTSNPN and CDR2 SVGIG (reference sequence). The CDR3 runs 13 residues. CDR3 protein: CAWSVRENQPQHF. CDR3 sequence (DNA): TGTGCCTGGAGTGTACGGGAAAATCAGCCCCAGCATTTT.

The chain uses TRBV10-3 and TRBJ2-7; D is unclear. CDR1 and CDR2 (germline): ENHRY, SYGVKD. V was cut by 4 bases and J by 2 bases, with 6 bases left in between. The CDR3 runs to 12 residues. The CDR3: CAISVQAYEQYF. The CDR3 DNA reads TGTGCCATCAGTGTCCAGGCCTACGAGCAGTACTTC.

This clone was observed once. The rearrangement links TRBV4-3 to TRBJ1-6; possibly TRBD1 for D (6 bases). This CDR3 is built from 15 residues. Germline V gene sequence: CDR1 LGHNA, CDR2 YSLEER. Trimming cost V 2 bases and J 9 bases, with 14 bases left between them. The CDR3 DNA reads as TGCGCCAGCAGCCAACTACGGGACAAGGTTTCACCCCTCCACTTT. Translated: CASSQLRDKVSPLHF.

The V gene is TRBV4-2, the J gene TRBJ2-1, with TRBD2 identical over 10 bases. CDR1 LGHNA and CDR2 YNFKEQ come from the germline V gene. The CDR3 extends over 18 amino acids. Trimming took 0 bases from V and 10 from J; bases not matched to a gene: 15. This CDR3 reads CASSQERLLAGARNEQFF. The CDR3 DNA sequence: TGTGCCAGCAGCCAAGAACGGCTCCTAGCGGGGGCTCGGAACGAGCAGTTCTTC.

This sequence joins TRBV6-5 and TRBJ1-2; 7 bases are a match to TRBD1. Unmatched junction bases numbered 9, after V lost 6 bases and J lost 8 bases. The germline CDR1 and CDR2 sequences are MNHEY and SVGAGI. The CDR3 extends over 13 amino acids. CDR3 region: CASRWQGVEGYTF. CDR3 nucleotides: TGTGCCAGCAGGTGGCAGGGGGTTGAGGGCTACACCTTC.

This clone was counted a few times. The chain combines TRBV4-2 with TRBJ2-7, with a weak D call TRBD1 (5 bases). Germline-derived CDR1 and CDR2 are LGHNA and YNFKEQ. With 7 bases removed from V and 1 base from J, the gap between germline ends came to 14 bases. This CDR3 spans 14 amino acids. The CDR3 spells CASNQGQGSYEQYF. Here the CDR3 DNA reads TGTGCCAGCAACCAGGGCCAGGGATCCTACGAGCAGTACTTC.

V and J are TRBV18 and TRBJ1-5, with D unresolved. The CDR3 runs 15 residues. Between the trimmed V and J ends, which lost 6 bases and 2 bases, there was a span of 14 bases. Per the germline V gene, CDR1 is KGHSH and CDR2 is LQKENI. The CDR3 DNA sequence: TGTGCCAGCTCCGCCCTCTTCGGGGGCAATCAGCCCCAGCATTTT. This encodes CASSALFGGNQPQHF.

The V call is TRBV7-9, the J call TRBJ2-2; D call uncertain. V lost 4 bases and J 7 bases, leaving 10 bases between the germline ends. Germline V gene lookup returns CDR1 SEHNR and CDR2 FQNEAQ (reference sequence). The CDR3 sequence is 13 residues long. The CDR3 DNA is TGTGCCAGCAGCTCTCTTCTTTACGGGGAGCTGTTTTTT. It encodes CASSSLLYGELFF.

This chain uses TRBV5-1 with TRBJ2-2; perhaps TRBD1 as D (6 bases). The V end lost 5 bases, the J end lost 5 bases, and 13 bases lay between the germline ends. The length of the CDR3 is 14 residues. Germline V CDR1 and CDR2: SGHRS, YFSETQ. Here the CDR3 reads CASRTGQGTGELFF. In nucleotides, the CDR3 is TGCGCCAGCAGAACAGGGCAGGGGACCGGGGAGCTGTTTTTT.

The chain links TRBV24-1 to TRBJ2-2; D gene unclear. Germline-derived CDR1 and CDR2 are KGHDR and SFDVKD. CDR3 size: 13 residues. V shed 3 bases and J shed 3 bases, with 4 bases lying between them. The CDR3 loop is CATSDRDTGELFF. Written as DNA, the CDR3 is TGTGCCACCAGTGATCGAGACACCGGGGAGCTGTTTTTT.

This clone was detected only once. CDR3 amino acids: CASSRPLNTEAFF. CDR3 bases: TGTGCCAGCAGCCGACCACTGAACACTGAAGCTTTCTTT. The rearrangement links TRBV7-8 to TRBJ1-1, with D unresolved. This CDR3 is built from 13 residues. Germline values: CDR1 SGHVS, CDR2 FQNEAQ. Trimming pared 5 bases from V and 0 bases from J, leaving 7 bases between.

The J gene is TRBJ1-1, the V gene TRBV19; tentative D call: TRBD1 (5 bases). The V end lost 3 bases, the J end lost 1 base, and 9 bases lay between the germline ends. Germline V gene data show CDR1 as LNHDA and CDR2 as SQIVND (reference sequence). CDR3 length equals 14 residues. The CDR3 protein is CASSILQGNTEAFF. In nucleotides, the CDR3 is TGTGCCAGTAGTATCCTGCAGGGGAACACTGAAGCTTTCTTT.

The CDR3 DNA is TGCAGCGTTGAGAGAGGGGCGGGGGAGACCCAGTACTTC. Translation gives CSVERGAGETQYF. This rearrangement joins TRBV29-1 to TRBJ2-5; D might be TRBD2 (6 bases). Germline lookup yields CDR1 SQVTM and CDR2 ANQGSEA. The CDR3 spans 13 residues. The V gene lost 3 bases and the J gene lost 5 bases, with 13 bases spanning the gap.

CDR3 amino acids: CASSSTGLQETQYF. CDR3 in DNA: TGCGCCAGCAGCTCGACAGGGCTCCAAGAGACCCAGTACTTC. The rearrangement links TRBV5-1 to TRBJ2-5, with 7 bases that match TRBD1. The CDR3 length is 14 residues. Trimming at V came to 3 bases and at J to 1 base, leaving 3 bases not matched to a gene. Per the germline V gene, CDR1 is SGHRS and CDR2 is YFSETQ.

V gene TRBV19 combines with J gene TRBJ2-5; no clear D. The CDR3 covers 15 residues. From germline, CDR1 is LNHDA and CDR2 SQIVND (reference sequence). Trimming removed 5 bases at V and 2 bases at J, with 15 bases between. The DNA for the CDR3 is TGTGCCAGTAGTTCCCAACGTCCTGGTCAAGAGACCCAGTACTTC. This translates into CASSSQRPGQETQYF.